Detailed here is one T cell receptor (beta chain). The antigen it binds to is not known. Base-call qualities are not available, and no considerably larger clone is one nucleotide away. TCR CDR3 regions were amplified from genomic DNA by multiplex PCR using the deep immunoSEQ assay. Genomic DNA extracted from each cell subset was distributed evenly over all wells of several immunoSEQ 96-well plates, and each plate served as one replicate. For sorted subsets, around 200 ng genomic DNA, equal to 30,000 or so T cell genomes, was loaded into each replicate PCR. Purified libraries were quantified with a Qubit 3.0 fluorometer, sized on a Bioanalyzer 2100, and re-quantified with the KAPA Library Quantification kit. A separate single-read 150-cycle Illumina NextSeq 550 flow cell was used to sequence each immunoSEQ 96-well plate. Per the source publication's procedure: Because the immunoSEQ output included only junctional sequences and no quality scores, the filtering could not be the same as the filtering used for full-length reads. Sequences were annotated with PyIR, a Python wrapper for IgBLAST v1.9, using IMGT germline references to assign V/J genes and CDR3. Reads were filtered out if the reads had weak V/J assignments (E-value above 1e-6), no CDR3, stop codons, out-of-frame junctions, or ambiguous translated residues. V3J clonotypes were defined by identical inferred V gene, J gene, and CDR3 amino acid sequence. To compute the percentage overlap between repertoires, the number of shared unique clonotypes was divided by the size of the smaller repertoire. Three approaches were used to assess repertoire richness: RTK rarefaction, the Chao1 estimator, and Recon v2.1 estimates of unobserved clonotypes. Generation probabilities for all TCRbeta clonotypes obtained by the gDNA method from four donors were computed using OLGA. Imported from immuneACCESS, the table was reduced by TCRdb to in-frame sequences with V and J called. These copies leave out some clones; in studies compared against another copy, an unresolved V gene accounts for under half, and the cause of the remainder is not known. The V and J calls and the clone size are those of that table, but D and trimming were determined from the DNA. This sample is represented by under 750,000 clones; over 60% of them were singletons. The ten top clones hold approximately 1.7% of the sample.

The entry originates in a study of shared clonotypes between healthy human individuals (TCRdb year 2020). For the study in its entirety: A few men and a couple of women, aged 18 to 49 years, made up the cohort. Per donor, three plates each were used for CD4 naive and CD4 memory, two for CD8 naive, and one for CD8 memory. Blood TCR repertoires of roughly five healthy adults were deeply sequenced to estimate repertoire size and the extent of clonotype sharing between individuals. Libraries were prepared and TCR repertoires were sequenced by different laboratories using diverse techniques, in order to increase sequencing depth and limit assay-specific biases. Each donor's leukapheresis produced roughly between about 0.85 and 10 billion PBMCs. What the research found in general, with its limitations: Across a few donors, approximately 5% of naive CD4, around 3.5% of naive CD8, around 2.5% of memory CD4, and 0.3% to 0.45% of memory CD8 clonotypes were shared. The small number of donors limited the genetic and exposure-history diversity represented. Naive subsets generally had larger estimated clonotype richness than memory subsets did. Sampling was restricted to blood, and TCR repertoires in tissues likely differ from the TCR repertoires found in blood. Clonotypes shared by all four sorted-subset donors showed higher generation probabilities than non-shared clonotypes. Even with the large sequencing depth, rarefaction of the sorted-subset datasets indicated that sequencing was incomplete. Pairwise subsampling led to the expectation that sequencing depth would affect the degree of clonotype sharing among donors.

The CDR3 has 18 amino acids, counting the end cysteine and phenylalanine. Kept here is only the CDR3 DNA, which spans 54 bases and is read in frame from base 1. The germline V gene provides CDR1 SGHRS and CDR2 YFSETQ. V sheds 1 base and J sheds 0 bases, leaving 17 bases between their ends. The donors were healthy, HIV-negative adults with no recently reported acute infections or vaccinations. Only Caucasian adults living in Nashville, Tennessee, USA were represented among the donors. Magnetic negative selection was used to enrich CD4+ T cells, after which naive cells were positively selected on CD45RA and the negative fraction became the memory subset. Blood was obtained by leukapheresis, after which PBMCs were separated by Ficoll-Histopaque density gradient centrifugation and cryopreserved in liquid nitrogen vapor phase. Analytical flow cytometry was used to check the purity and quantity of every magnetically sorted T cell population. Each sorted fraction had its genomic DNA isolated and then quantified by UV absorbance on a Nanodrop 2000c.

This clonotype was sampled from a woman in her 30s in good health. Material for sequencing was memory CD4+ T cells sorted from blood. The meaning of the sample's cell subset or site label: CD45RA-negative fraction. This receptor chain uses TRBV5-1 and TRBJ1-3; no D gene call is confident. CDR3 region: CASSLIPPEPSSGNTIYF. DNA sequence: TGCGCCAGCAGCTTGATACCCCCGGAACCTAGCTCTGGAAACACCATATATTTT.